The 2 T cell receptor beta chains in this list originate from one sample, sequenced in a study of OX40 agonist ivuxolimab in advanced cancers. TCRdb keeps only in-frame clones here, not all; method: immunoSEQ multiplex PCR. The sample has tens of thousands of clones, more than 80% seen once. The sample in question was CD4+ or CD8+ T cells sorted from blood, obtained in a trial of the OX40 agonist ivuxolimab. The receptor source for this set is an adult with an advanced solid tumor such as melanoma, head and neck, liver or kidney cancer.

The V gene is TRBV7-8, the J gene TRBJ1-3; D perhaps matches TRBD1 (5 bases). This CDR3 is built from 15 residues. CDR1 and CDR2 from the germline V gene are SGHVS and FQNEAQ. V lost 1 base, J lost 3 bases, and 10 bases lay in between. CDR3 in amino acids: CASSLGVGVGNTIYF. CDR3 in DNA: TGTGCCAGCAGCTTAGGGGTAGGGGTTGGAAACACCATATATTTT.

V usage is TRBV28 and J usage is TRBJ1-3, with D uncertain. The CDR3 has 14 amino acids. Germline CDR1 and CDR2: MDHEN and SYDVKM. Trimming removed 7 bases from V and 4 bases from J, with 14 bases in between. The CDR3 is CASTSPADGNTIYF. DNA for the CDR3: TGTGCCAGCACCTCACCGGCAGACGGAAACACCATATATTTT.